Shown below are 28 T cell receptor beta chains from a single sample sequenced in a study of CD8+ T cells in alopecia areata. Extracted from the samples, RNA was reverse transcribed into cDNA to serve as the sequencing template. TCRdb keeps only in-frame clones here, not all; method: immunoSEQ multiplex PCR. The table records under 150,000 clones, 82% of them present only once. Treatment here: oral pan-JAK inhibitor, 5-10 mg twice daily. This sample comprised CD8+ T cells sorted from blood, obtained at week 4, from a patient treated with tofacitinib. The receptor source for this set is a human donor with alopecia areata.

This clone showed up just a few times. The chain joins TRBV29-1 to TRBJ2-7; the match to TRBD1 covers 8 bases. The V segment lost 1 base and the J segment 3 bases; nucleotides outside the gene matches: 8. The germline V gene encodes CDR1 SQVTM and CDR2 ANQGSEA. The length of the CDR3 is 15 residues. CDR3 bases: TGCAGCGTTGAAGGAGCCGGGACAGGACGCTACGAGCAGTACTTC. It yields the protein CSVEGAGTGRYEQYF.

This chain connects TRBV4-1 to TRBJ1-6, with D possibly being TRBD1 (6 bases). Trimming pared 1 base from V and 14 bases from J, leaving 6 bases between. The germline gives CDR1 MGHRA, CDR2 YSYEKL. The CDR3 runs to 11 residues. CDR3 in DNA: TGCGCCAGCAGCCAAGGGACAGCCCTCCACTTT. Translated: CASSQGTALHF.

The genes are TRBV5-1 and TRBJ2-7, with D tentatively TRBD1 (6 bases). V was pared by 4 bases and J by 6 bases, with 17 bases between. From germline, CDR1 is SGHRS and CDR2 YFSETQ. CDR3 length: 14 amino acids. The DNA of the CDR3 is TGCGCCAGCAGCGCAGGGACAAAGAGTTCCGAGCAGTACTTC. Translation: CASSAGTKSSEQYF.

This clone was picked up one time. The chain joins TRBV30 to TRBJ1-1; no reliable D call. CDR1 is GTSNPN and CDR2 is SVGIG in the germline V gene (reference sequence). Trimming pared 5 bases from V and 4 bases from J, leaving 23 bases between. The CDR3 loop spans 16 amino acids. DNA of the CDR3: TGTGCCTGGGAGCTACAGATTTCGGGTTTAGTCACTGAAGCTTTCTTT. Amino acid sequence: CAWELQISGLVTEAFF.

The chain joins TRBV6-5 to TRBJ2-3; possible D gene TRBD2, 5 bases. Germline loops: CDR1 MNHEY, CDR2 SVGAGI. Trimming took 7 bases from V and 3 from J, leaving 11 bases between them. The CDR3 contains 13 residues. CDR3 in amino acids: CASKYGITDTQYF. The DNA of the CDR3 is TGTGCCAGCAAGTACGGGATAACAGATACGCAGTATTTT.

The chain carries TRBV11-3 and TRBJ1-1; TRBD1 matches at 9 bases. V shed 2 bases and J 4 bases; nucleotides not matched to a gene: 8. This CDR3 spans 16 amino acids. In germline, CDR1 is SGHNT, CDR2 YENEEA. CDR3 bases: TGTGCCAGCAGCTTACCCTACACAGGGGGCGGCACTGAAGCTTTCTTT. It specifies CASSLPYTGGGTEAFF.

The chain joins TRBV2 to TRBJ2-1; 8 bases line up with TRBD2. Germline values: CDR1 SNHLY, CDR2 FYNNEI. The J segment lost 0 bases and the V segment lost 5 bases, leaving 21 bases of the junction unmatched. This CDR3 contains 21 residues. The CDR3 DNA sequence: TGTGCCAGCAGTTCCTGGGCTGGTAGCGGGGAGATTATAAGCTCCTACAATGAGCAGTTCTTC. Residues: CASSSWAGSGEIISSYNEQFF.

The chain recombines TRBV13 with TRBJ2-3, with 9 bases that match TRBD2. Germline V CDR1 and CDR2: PRHDT, FYEKMQ (reference sequence). This CDR3 region has 15 residues. V lost 4 bases to trimming and J lost 2 bases; unmatched junction nucleotides: 4. The CDR3: CASSSSGANTDTQYF. In nucleotides, the CDR3 is TGTGCCAGCAGCTCTAGCGGGGCGAACACAGATACGCAGTATTTT. The full variable domain, rest sourced from reference TRBV13 and TRBJ2-3, is AAGVIQSPRHLIKEKRETATLKCYPIPRHDTVYWYQQGPGQDPQFLISFYEKMQSDKGSIPDRFSAQQFSDYHSELNMSSLELGDSALYFCASSSSGANTDTQYFGPGTRLTVL.

CDR3 sequence reads: CASSLTGFSEQFF. The CDR3 DNA sequence: TGTGCCAGCAGTCTAACGGGGTTTAGTGAGCAGTTCTTC. The chain employs TRBV14 and TRBJ2-1; D perhaps matches TRBD2 (5 bases). With 6 bases removed from V and 9 bases from J, the gap between germline ends came to 15 bases. The CDR3 covers 13 residues. Germline CDR1 is SGHDN and CDR2 is FVKESK.

The chain is built from TRBV13 and TRBJ1-2, with 7 bases aligning to TRBD1. Per germline, CDR1 PRHDT and CDR2 FYEKMQ (reference sequence). CDR3 length: 14 amino acids. V was clipped by 4 bases and J by 4 bases; unmatched bases: 6. The CDR3 sequence: CASSSRDRLYGYTF. The DNA of the CDR3 is TGTGCCAGCAGCTCCAGGGACAGACTCTATGGCTACACCTTC.

The chain couples TRBV2 to TRBJ1-1; D not certain. CDR1 and CDR2 (germline): SNHLY, FYNNEI. Trimming pared 8 bases from V and 0 bases from J, leaving 10 bases between. The CDR3 has 13 amino acids. CDR3 bases: TGTGCCAGCGCGGCCGGGGTGAACACTGAAGCTTTCTTT. Translation: CASAAGVNTEAFF. Full variable domain (outside the CDR3, taken from reference TRBV2 and TRBJ1-1): EPEVTQTPSHQVTQMGQEVILRCVPISNHLYFYWYRQILGQKVEFLVSFYNNEISEKSEIFDDQFSVERPDGSNFTLKIRSTKLEDSAMYFCASAAGVNTEAFFGQGTRLTVV.

The chain combines TRBV4-3 with TRBJ2-6; D is possibly TRBD1 (6 bases). This CDR3 contains 16 residues. Germline V lookup: CDR1 LGHNA, CDR2 YSLEER. Trimming took off 0 bases at V and 2 bases at J, with 8 bases between the two ends. The CDR3 spells CASSQDPGAGANVLTF. DNA for the CDR3: TGCGCCAGCAGCCAAGACCCAGGGGCTGGGGCCAACGTCCTGACTTTC.

The chain uses TRBV29-1 and TRBJ2-7, with unresolved D. The germline CDR1 and CDR2 sequences are SQVTM and ANQGSEA. The CDR3 is made up of 13 amino acids. Trimming stripped 0 bases from V and 0 bases from J, with 6 bases between. Written as DNA, the CDR3 is TGCAGCGTTGAAGATCAGGACTCCTACGAGCAGTACTTC. This sequence encodes CSVEDQDSYEQYF.

The genes are TRBV7-6 and TRBJ2-3; no definite D call. The CDR3 covers 11 residues. V lost 7 bases and J lost 2, with 4 bases in between. Germline CDR1 and CDR2: SGHVS and FNYEAQ. CDR3 DNA sequence: TGTGCCAGCACAAACACAGATACGCAGTATTTT. Protein sequence: CASTNTDTQYF. Full variable domain (outside the CDR3, taken from reference TRBV7-6 and TRBJ2-3): GAGVSQSPRYKVTKRGQDVALRCDPISGHVSLYWYRQALGQGPEFLTYFNYEAQQDKSGLPNDRFSAERPEGSISTLTIQRTEQRDSAMYRCASTNTDTQYFGPGTRLTVL.

This clone was seen once. The chain combines TRBV4-3 with TRBJ2-7; 11 positions match TRBD1. Germline lookup yields CDR1 LGHNA and CDR2 YSLEER. The length of the CDR3 is 16 residues. J lost 3 bases, V lost 1 base, and 5 bases had no gene match. The CDR3 is CASSQADRGPGYEQYF. CDR3 in DNA: TGCGCCAGCAGCCAAGCGGACAGGGGGCCGGGCTACGAGCAGTACTTC.

This clone was counted a single time. The chain is built from TRBV7-9 and TRBJ1-1; TRBD1 aligns across 7 bases. J lost 5 bases, V lost 0 bases, and 6 bases had no gene match. Germline lookup yields CDR1 SEHNR and CDR2 FQNEAQ (reference sequence). CDR3 length: 15 residues. In nucleotides, the CDR3 is TGTGCCAGCAGCTTAGCGACAGGGATCCGAACTGAAGCTTTCTTT. It codes for CASSLATGIRTEAFF.

The chain uses TRBV4-1 and TRBJ2-7; D perhaps matches TRBD1 (6 bases). The germline V gene encodes CDR1 MGHRA and CDR2 YSYEKL. The CDR3 has 16 amino acids. V was clipped by 1 base and J by 5 bases, with 18 bases between them. The CDR3 loop is CASSQGEYRVLDEQYF. CDR3 nucleotide sequence: TGCGCCAGCAGCCAAGGGGAGTACAGGGTCCTGGACGAGCAGTACTTC.

For this clone: A junction end diverges from the germline sequence, so it may reflect a read error. V is TRBV7-7 and J is TRBJ2-5; 7 bases fit TRBD1. This CDR3 is built from 16 residues. Per the germline V gene, CDR1 is SSHAT and CDR2 is FNYEAQ (reference sequence). The chain's CDR3 is CASSLVYGQGDETQYF. CDR3 coding DNA: TGTGCTAGCAGCTTAGTATACGGCCAGGGGGACGAGACCCAGTACTTC.

This chain connects TRBV12-5 to TRBJ1-2; no clear D gene. CDR1 is LGHNT, CDR2 FRNRAP, per germline. Between the trimmed V and J ends, which lost 4 bases and 2 bases, there was a span of 23 bases. This CDR3 has 18 residues. CDR3 amino acids: CASGSSNWVTHENYGYTF. The CDR3 coding sequence is TGTGCTAGTGGTTCGTCGAATTGGGTGACACATGAAAACTATGGCTACACCTTC.

This clone is a singleton in its sample. The chain carries TRBV29-1 and TRBJ2-3; no clear D. V shed 1 base and J shed 2 bases, with 7 bases lying between them. The CDR3 covers 13 residues. Germline assignment: CDR1 SQVTM and CDR2 ANQGSEA. The CDR3: CSVEGAITDTQYF. The CDR3 nucleotides are TGCAGCGTTGAAGGGGCGATCACAGATACGCAGTATTTT.

The rearrangement uses TRBV27 and TRBJ2-7; TRBD1 agrees at 8 bases. J was trimmed by 4 bases and V by 5 bases; bases with no gene match: 10. Germline lookup yields CDR1 MNHEY and CDR2 SMNVEV (reference sequence). The CDR3 has 15 residues. The CDR3 spells CASSIRRQGKYEQYF. The CDR3 region has the DNA TGTGCCAGCAGTATCCGCCGACAGGGGAAATACGAGCAGTACTTC.

This clone turned up a few times. V gene TRBV29-1 combines with J gene TRBJ2-1, with 12 bases that match TRBD1. V gave up 1 base and J gave up 8 bases; unmatched junction bases: 6. Germline CDR1 SQVTM, CDR2 ANQGSEA. The CDR3 is 15 residues long. In DNA form, the CDR3 reads TGCAGCGTTGAAGCTGGGACAGGGGGCGTTTATGAGCAGTTCTTC. It translates to CSVEAGTGGVYEQFF.

The chain recombines TRBV29-1 with TRBJ2-7; 8 bases are shared with TRBD1. CDR1 is SQVTM, CDR2 ANQGSEA, per germline. This CDR3 region has 12 residues. V shed 6 bases and J 5 bases; nucleotides not matched to a gene: 6. The CDR3 DNA is TGCAGCGTATTGACAGGGGCCCACGAGCAGTACTTC. Amino acids: CSVLTGAHEQYF.

The V call is TRBV7-2, the J call TRBJ2-5, with a possible D match to TRBD2 (6 bases). CDR1 and CDR2 (germline): SGHTA, FQGNSA. The CDR3 runs 15 residues. The V end was cut by 4 bases, the J end by 1 base, with 13 bases between. The CDR3 sequence: CASSSPGGIQETQYF. In nucleotides, the CDR3 is TGTGCCAGCAGCTCTCCTGGGGGGATCCAAGAGACCCAGTACTTC.

J is TRBJ2-7 and V is TRBV2; 8 bases align to TRBD2. The CDR3 loop spans 13 amino acids. V shed 4 bases and J 2 bases; nucleotides not matched to a gene: 1. Germline CDR1 and CDR2: SNHLY and FYNNEI. CDR3 DNA sequence: TGTGCCAGCAGTGCAGCGGGGGCCTACGAGCAGTACTTC. Translated: CASSAAGAYEQYF.

The chain couples TRBV5-5 to TRBJ2-5; possibly TRBD2 for D (5 bases). This CDR3 has 15 residues. V dropped 3 bases and J dropped 5 bases, with 17 bases sitting between them. Germline V CDR1 and CDR2: SGHKS, YYEKEE (reference sequence). The CDR3 reads CASSWKTARAETQYF. The CDR3 DNA sequence: TGTGCCAGCAGCTGGAAAACAGCGAGGGCGGAGACCCAGTACTTC.

The chain uses TRBV4-1 and TRBJ2-3; the match to TRBD2 covers 9 bases. Germline-derived CDR1 and CDR2 are MGHRA and YSYEKL. Trimming cost V 0 bases and J 6 bases; bases outside gene matches: 10. The CDR3 sequence is 17 residues long. The CDR3 coding sequence is TGCGCCAGCAGCCAAGATGCGGCTAGCGGGGTCCTTGATACGCAGTATTTT. It encodes CASSQDAASGVLDTQYF.

This chain joins TRBV13 and TRBJ2-5; no definite D call. With 4 bases removed from V and 3 bases from J, the gap between germline ends came to 15 bases. CDR3 length: 15 amino acids. CDR1 and CDR2 (germline): PRHDT, FYEKMQ (reference sequence). The CDR3 is CASSSTPRSKETQYF. In nucleotides, the CDR3 is TGTGCCAGCAGCTCTACCCCTAGATCCAAAGAGACCCAGTACTTC.